These T cell receptor beta chains were read from a single sample in a study of blood T cell repertoires in COVID-19. Data came from immunoSEQ multiplex PCR; TCRdb stores just in-frame clones and leaves some out. The sample yields 100,000 to 120,000 clones, around 74% seen once. The sequenced sample consisted of peripheral blood. These receptors originate from a woman aged 55-69 years with acute or convalescent COVID-19. The CDR3 runs from the conserved cysteine through the conserved F or W. A D gene is named only where the DNA matches it firmly. For some rows the clone size is stated as once, few or many, or as a class when expanded; others skip it.

>TRBJ1-3|.|.|TRBV24-1
CATSDTTAGNTIYF
TGTGCCACCAGTGATACGACAGCCGGAAACACCATATATTTT
>TRBJ1-5|TRBD1|few|TRBV5-8
CASRSGQGVGNQPQHF
TGTGCCAGCAGGTCTGGACAGGGAGTCGGCAATCAGCCCCAGCATTTT
>TRBJ1-4|TRBD1|.|TRBV6-5
CASSYSDRGREKLFF
TGTGCCAGCAGTTACTCAGACAGGGGGCGTGAAAAACTGTTTTTT
>TRBJ1-1|.|.|TRBV11-2
CASSLVYTEAFF
TGTGCCAGCAGCTTAGTCTACACTGAAGCTTTCTTT
>TRBJ2-2|TRBD1|.|TRBV19
CASRGSGTGGLVGELFF
TGTGCCAGTCGGGGGTCCGGGACAGGGGGCTTAGTCGGGGAGCTGTTTTTT
>TRBJ1-3|TRBD1|.|TRBV7-9
CASSILQGATGNTIYF
TGTGCCAGCAGCATCCTACAGGGGGCAACTGGAAACACCATATATTTT
>TRBJ2-1|.|few|TRBV7-2
CASSLGRGSYNEQFF
TGTGCCAGCAGCTTGGGCAGGGGCTCCTACAATGAGCAGTTCTTC
>TRBJ1-5|.|.|TRBV6-2/TRBV6-3
CASSPDMKPQHF
TGTGCCAGCAGCCCCGACATGAAGCCCCAGCATTTT
>TRBJ2-4|TRBD2|.|TRBV3-1/TRBV3-2
CASSPRLAGGPAKNIQYF
TGTGCCAGCAGCCCCAGACTAGCGGGGGGCCCGGCCAAAAACATTCAGTACTTC
>TRBJ2-3|.|.|TRBV30
CAWSAHTLSTDTQYF
TGTGCCTGGAGTGCCCACACGTTAAGCACAGATACGCAGTATTTT
>TRBJ2-3|.|.|TRBV18
CASSPRKDRTTDTQYF
TGTGCCAGCTCACCACGGAAGGACAGAACCACAGATACGCAGTATTTT
>TRBJ1-2|TRBD1|.|TRBV3-1/TRBV3-2
CASSHRGGSYGYTF
TGTGCCAGCAGCCACCGAGGGGGCAGCTATGGCTACACCTTC
>TRBJ1-5|.|.|TRBV27
CASSLYARSTGYNQPQHF
TGTGCCAGCAGTTTATACGCCCGGAGCACAGGGTACAATCAGCCCCAGCATTTT
>TRBJ1-6|.|.|TRBV19
CACNSAYNSPLHF
TGTGCCTGCAACAGTGCATATAATTCACCCCTCCACTTT
>TRBJ1-1|.|.|TRBV7-8
CASSLENRQLNTEAFF
TGTGCCAGCAGCTTAGAAAACAGACAGTTGAACACTGAAGCTTTCTTT
>TRBJ1-5|.|.|TRBV6-5
CASSYNGQRGQPQHF
TGTGCCAGCAGTTACAACGGCCAGCGCGGTCAGCCCCAGCATTTT
>TRBJ1-1|.|.|TRBV10-2
CASSVRGGTEAFF
TGCGCCAGCAGTGTCCGGGGGGGCACTGAAGCTTTCTTT
>TRBJ1-5|.|.|TRBV18
CASSQARDSNQPQHF
TGTGCCAGCTCACAAGCCCGGGATAGCAATCAGCCCCAGCATTTT
>TRBJ1-1|.|.|TRBV5-6
CASSLVAVRNTEAFF
TGTGCCAGCAGCTTAGTCGCAGTTCGGAACACTGAAGCTTTCTTT
>TRBJ1-5|.|once|TRBV11-1
CASSFKRGSSNQPQHF
TGTGCCAGCAGCTTCAAGCGGGGCTCTTCCAATCAGCCCCAGCATTTT
>TRBJ2-7|TRBD1|.|TRBV28
CASSLDDRAYEQYF
TGTGCCAGCAGTTTAGACGACAGGGCCTACGAGCAGTACTTC
>TRBJ2-5|.|.|TRBV19
CASSIIGHPQETQYF
TGTGCCAGTAGTATCATAGGACACCCCCAAGAGACCCAGTACTTC